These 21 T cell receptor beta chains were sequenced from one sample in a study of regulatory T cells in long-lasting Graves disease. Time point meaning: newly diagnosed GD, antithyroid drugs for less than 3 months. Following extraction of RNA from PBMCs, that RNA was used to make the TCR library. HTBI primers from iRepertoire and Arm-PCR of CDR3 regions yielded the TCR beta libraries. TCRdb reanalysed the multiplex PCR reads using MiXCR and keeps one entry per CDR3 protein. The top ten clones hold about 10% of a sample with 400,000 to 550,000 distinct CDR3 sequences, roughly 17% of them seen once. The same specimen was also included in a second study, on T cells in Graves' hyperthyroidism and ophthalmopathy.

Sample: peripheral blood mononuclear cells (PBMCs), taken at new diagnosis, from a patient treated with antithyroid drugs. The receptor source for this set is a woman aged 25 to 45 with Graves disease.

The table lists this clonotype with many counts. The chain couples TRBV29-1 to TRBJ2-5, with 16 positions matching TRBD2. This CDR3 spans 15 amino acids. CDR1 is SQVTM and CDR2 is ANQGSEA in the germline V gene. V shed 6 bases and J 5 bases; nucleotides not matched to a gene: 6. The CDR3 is CSVGTSGRDLETQYF. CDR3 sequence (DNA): TGCAGCGTCGGGACTAGCGGGAGGGATTTGGAGACCCAGTACTTC. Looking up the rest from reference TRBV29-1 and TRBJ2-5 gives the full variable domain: SAVISQKPSRDICQRGTSLTIQCQVDSQVTMMFWYRQQPGQSLTLIATANQGSEATYESGFVIDKFPISRPNLTFSTLTVSNMSPEDSSIYLCSVGTSGRDLETQYFGPGTRLLVL.

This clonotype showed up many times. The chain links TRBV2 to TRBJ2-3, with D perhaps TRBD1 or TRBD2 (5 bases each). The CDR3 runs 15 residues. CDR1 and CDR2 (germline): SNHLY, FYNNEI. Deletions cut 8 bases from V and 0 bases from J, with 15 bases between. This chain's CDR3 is CASRSGTPSTDTQYF. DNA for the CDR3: TGTGCCAGCCGCTCCGGGACGCCCAGCACAGATACGCAGTATTTT.

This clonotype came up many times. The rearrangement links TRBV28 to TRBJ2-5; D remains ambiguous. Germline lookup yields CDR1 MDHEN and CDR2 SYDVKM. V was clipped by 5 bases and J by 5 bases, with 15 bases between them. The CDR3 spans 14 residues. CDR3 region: CASSTPVGRETQYF. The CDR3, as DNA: TGTGCCAGCAGTACCCCCGTCGGCAGGGAGACCCAGTACTTC.

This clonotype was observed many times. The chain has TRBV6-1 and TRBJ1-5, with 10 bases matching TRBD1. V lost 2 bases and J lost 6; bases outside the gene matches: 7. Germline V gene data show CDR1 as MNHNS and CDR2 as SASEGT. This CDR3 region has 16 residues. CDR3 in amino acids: CASSEIVTGGFQPQHF. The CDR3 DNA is TGTGCCAGCAGTGAAATTGTGACAGGGGGCTTTCAGCCCCAGCATTTT.

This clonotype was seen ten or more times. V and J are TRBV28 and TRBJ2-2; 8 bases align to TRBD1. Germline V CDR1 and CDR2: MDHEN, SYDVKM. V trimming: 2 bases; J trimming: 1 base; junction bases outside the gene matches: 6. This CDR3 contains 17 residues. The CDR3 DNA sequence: TGTGCCAGCAGTTTAACTCTTGGACAGGGGAACACCGGGGAGCTGTTTTTT. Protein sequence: CASSLTLGQGNTGELFF.

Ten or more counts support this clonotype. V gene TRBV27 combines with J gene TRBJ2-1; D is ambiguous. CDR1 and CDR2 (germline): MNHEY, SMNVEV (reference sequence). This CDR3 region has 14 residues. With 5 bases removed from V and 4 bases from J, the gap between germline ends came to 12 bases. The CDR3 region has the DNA TGTGCCAGCAGTAGGTGGGATCGATACAATGAGCAGTTCTTC. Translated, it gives CASSRWDRYNEQFF.

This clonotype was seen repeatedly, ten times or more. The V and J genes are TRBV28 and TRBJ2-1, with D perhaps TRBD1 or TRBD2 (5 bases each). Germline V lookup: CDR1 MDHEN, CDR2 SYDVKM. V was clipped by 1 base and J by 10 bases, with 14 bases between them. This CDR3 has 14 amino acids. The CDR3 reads CASSLSPGRMEQFF. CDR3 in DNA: TGTGCCAGCAGTTTATCCCCGGGACGGATGGAGCAGTTCTTC.

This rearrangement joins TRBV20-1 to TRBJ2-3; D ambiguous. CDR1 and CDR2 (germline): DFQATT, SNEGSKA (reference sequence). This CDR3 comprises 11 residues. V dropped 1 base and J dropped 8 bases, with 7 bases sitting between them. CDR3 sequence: CSARASSTQYF. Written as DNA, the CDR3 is TGCAGTGCTAGAGCCTCTTCTACGCAGTATTTT.

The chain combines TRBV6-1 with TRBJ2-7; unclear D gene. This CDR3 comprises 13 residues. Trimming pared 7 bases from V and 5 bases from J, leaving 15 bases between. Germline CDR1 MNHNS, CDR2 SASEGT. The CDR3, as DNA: TGTGCCAGCACTCCAGCGAACCTCCACGAGCAGTACTTC. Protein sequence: CASTPANLHEQYF.

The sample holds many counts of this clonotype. For the CDR3, the DNA is TGTGCCAGCACAGATAGCGGGAGTGCGGGAAATGAGCAGTTCTTC. It encodes CASTDSGSAGNEQFF. The rearrangement uses TRBV28 and TRBJ2-1; 9 bases match TRBD2. From germline, CDR1 is MDHEN and CDR2 SYDVKM. Trimming removed 7 bases from V and 7 bases from J; junction bases left unmatched: 11. CDR3 length equals 15 residues.

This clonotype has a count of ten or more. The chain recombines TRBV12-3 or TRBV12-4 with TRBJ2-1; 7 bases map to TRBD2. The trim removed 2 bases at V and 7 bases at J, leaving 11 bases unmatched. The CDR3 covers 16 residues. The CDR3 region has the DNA TGTGCCAGCAGTTTATTATGGCGGGAGATGAGTAATGAGCAGTTCTTC. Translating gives CASSLLWREMSNEQFF.

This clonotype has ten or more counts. CDR3 DNA: TGTGCCAGCAGTTACTCTTTCATGGGGAGTGTATACTTCGAGACCCAGTACTTC. It translates to CASSYSFMGSVYFETQYF. V gene TRBV6-5 combines with J gene TRBJ2-5; TRBD2 might be the D (5 bases). Germline V gene data show CDR1 as MNHEY and CDR2 as SVGAGI. With 0 bases removed from V and 5 bases from J, the gap between germline ends came to 22 bases. This CDR3 has 18 residues.

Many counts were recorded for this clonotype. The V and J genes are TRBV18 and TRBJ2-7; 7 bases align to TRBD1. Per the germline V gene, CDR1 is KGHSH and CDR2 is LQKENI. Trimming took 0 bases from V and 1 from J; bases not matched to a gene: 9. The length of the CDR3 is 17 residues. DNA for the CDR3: TGTGCCAGCTCACCACCAAACTCCCGGGACAGATCCTACGAGCAGTACTTC. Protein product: CASSPPNSRDRSYEQYF.

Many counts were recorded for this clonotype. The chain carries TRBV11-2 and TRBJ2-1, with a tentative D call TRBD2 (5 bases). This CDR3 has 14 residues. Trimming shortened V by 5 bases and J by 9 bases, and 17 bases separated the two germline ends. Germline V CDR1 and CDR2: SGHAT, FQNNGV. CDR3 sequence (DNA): TGTGCCAGCAGCCCTTGGGGAGTTTTTCTTGAGCAGTTCTTC. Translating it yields CASSPWGVFLEQFF.

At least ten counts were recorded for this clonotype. The CDR3 DNA follows: TGTGCCGGCAGGGGCGGCACTGAAGCTTTCTTT. This gives the protein CAGRGGTEAFF. The chain links TRBV30 to TRBJ1-1; possible D gene TRBD1, 6 bases. Germline CDR1 is GTSNPN and CDR2 is SVGIG (reference sequence). The CDR3 covers 11 residues. V lost 8 bases to trimming and J lost 4 bases, with 11 bases between them.

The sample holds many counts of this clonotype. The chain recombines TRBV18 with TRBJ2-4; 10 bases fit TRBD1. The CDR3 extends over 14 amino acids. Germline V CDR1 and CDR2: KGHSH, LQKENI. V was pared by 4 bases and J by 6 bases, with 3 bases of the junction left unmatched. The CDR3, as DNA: TGTGCCAGCTCACTGGGACAGGGGACAAACATTCAGTACTTC. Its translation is CASSLGQGTNIQYF.

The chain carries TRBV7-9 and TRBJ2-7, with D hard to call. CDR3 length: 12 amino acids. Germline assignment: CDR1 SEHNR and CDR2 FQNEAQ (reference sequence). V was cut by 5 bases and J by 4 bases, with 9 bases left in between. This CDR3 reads CASSPQRYEQYF. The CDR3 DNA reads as TGTGCCAGCAGCCCCCAAAGGTACGAGCAGTACTTC.

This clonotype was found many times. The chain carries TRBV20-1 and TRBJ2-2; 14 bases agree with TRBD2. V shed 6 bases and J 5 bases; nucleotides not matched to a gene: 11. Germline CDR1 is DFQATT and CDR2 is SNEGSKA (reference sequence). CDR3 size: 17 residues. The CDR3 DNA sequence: TGCAGTGCCCGAGGGGGACTAGCGGGAGTGCGGACCGGGGAGCTGTTTTTT. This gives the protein CSARGGLAGVRTGELFF.

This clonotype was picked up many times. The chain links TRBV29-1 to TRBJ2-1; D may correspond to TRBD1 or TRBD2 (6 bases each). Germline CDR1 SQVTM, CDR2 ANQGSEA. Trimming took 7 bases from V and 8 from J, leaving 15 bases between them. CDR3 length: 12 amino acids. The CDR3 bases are TGCAGCGCGGGGGCTGCAGGCGATGAGCAGTTCTTC. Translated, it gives CSAGAAGDEQFF.

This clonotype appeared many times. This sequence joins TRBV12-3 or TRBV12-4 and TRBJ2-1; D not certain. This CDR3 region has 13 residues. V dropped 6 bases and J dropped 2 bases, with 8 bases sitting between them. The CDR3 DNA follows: TGTGCCAGCAGCCTTCGGACCTACAATGAGCAGTTCTTC. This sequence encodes CASSLRTYNEQFF.

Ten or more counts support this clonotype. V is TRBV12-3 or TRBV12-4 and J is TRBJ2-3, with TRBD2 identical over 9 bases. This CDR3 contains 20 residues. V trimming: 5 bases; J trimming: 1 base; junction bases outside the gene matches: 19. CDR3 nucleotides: TGTGCCAGCAGTCACCCTCGGGGCGGGAGGGGTGAGGGTGGCACAGATACGCAGTATTTT. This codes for CASSHPRGGRGEGGTDTQYF.